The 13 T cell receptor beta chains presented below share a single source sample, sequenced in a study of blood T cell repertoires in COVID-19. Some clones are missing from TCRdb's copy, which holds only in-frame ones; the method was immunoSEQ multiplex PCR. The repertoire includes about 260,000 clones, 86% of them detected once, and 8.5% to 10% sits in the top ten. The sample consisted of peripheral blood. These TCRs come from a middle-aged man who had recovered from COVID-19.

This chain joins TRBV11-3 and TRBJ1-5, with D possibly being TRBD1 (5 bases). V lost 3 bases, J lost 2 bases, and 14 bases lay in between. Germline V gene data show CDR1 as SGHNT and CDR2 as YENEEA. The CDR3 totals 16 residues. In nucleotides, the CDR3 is TGTGCCAGCAGCTTCCGGGGGAATAATGGCAATCAGCCCCAGCATTTT. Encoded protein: CASSFRGNNGNQPQHF.

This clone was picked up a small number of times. The CDR3 here is CASSFTRGPSGAFF. Here the CDR3 DNA reads TGTGCCAGCAGTTTTACGCGGGGCCCATCGGGGGCTTTCTTT. The chain employs TRBV27 and TRBJ1-1; the D gene is possibly TRBD1 (5 bases). The germline V gene encodes CDR1 MNHEY and CDR2 SMNVEV (reference sequence). V lost 3 bases to trimming and J lost 11 bases, with 19 bases between them. The CDR3 is 14 residues long.

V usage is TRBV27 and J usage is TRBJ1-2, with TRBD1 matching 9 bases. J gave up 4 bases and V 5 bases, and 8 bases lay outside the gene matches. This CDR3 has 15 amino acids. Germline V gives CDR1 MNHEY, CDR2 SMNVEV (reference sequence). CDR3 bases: TGTGCCAGCAGTACCGGGACAGGGTTGGCCTATGGCTACACCTTC. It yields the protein CASSTGTGLAYGYTF.

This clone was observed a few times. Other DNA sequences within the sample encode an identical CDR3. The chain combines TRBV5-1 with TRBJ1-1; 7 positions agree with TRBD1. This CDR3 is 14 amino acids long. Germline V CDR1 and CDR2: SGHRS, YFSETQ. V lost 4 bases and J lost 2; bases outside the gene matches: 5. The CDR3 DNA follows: TGCGCCAGCAGCAGGGGACAGAGTAACACTGAAGCTTTCTTT. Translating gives CASSRGQSNTEAFF.

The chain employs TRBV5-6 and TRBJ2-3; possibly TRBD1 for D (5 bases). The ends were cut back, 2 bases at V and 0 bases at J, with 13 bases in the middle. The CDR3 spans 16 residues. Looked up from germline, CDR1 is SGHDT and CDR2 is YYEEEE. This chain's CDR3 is CASSLGVRDSTDTQYF. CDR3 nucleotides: TGTGCCAGCAGCTTAGGGGTGCGAGACAGCACAGATACGCAGTATTTT.

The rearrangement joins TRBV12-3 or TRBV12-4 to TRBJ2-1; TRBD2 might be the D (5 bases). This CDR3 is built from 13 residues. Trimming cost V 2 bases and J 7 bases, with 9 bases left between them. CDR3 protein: CASSLRWRNEQFF. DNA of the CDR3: TGTGCCAGCAGTTTAAGGTGGAGGAATGAGCAGTTCTTC.

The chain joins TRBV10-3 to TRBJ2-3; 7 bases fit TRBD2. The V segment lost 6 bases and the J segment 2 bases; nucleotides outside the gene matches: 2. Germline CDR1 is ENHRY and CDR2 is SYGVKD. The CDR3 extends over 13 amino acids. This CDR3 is CAIRAGTTDTQYF. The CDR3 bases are TGTGCCATCAGAGCGGGAACCACAGATACGCAGTATTTT.

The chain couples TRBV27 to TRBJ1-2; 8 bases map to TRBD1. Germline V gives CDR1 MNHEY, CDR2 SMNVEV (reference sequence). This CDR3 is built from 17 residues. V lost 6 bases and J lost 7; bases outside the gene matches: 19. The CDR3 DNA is TGTGCCAGCAGCCGTATCTTCCCCCGACAGGGGAAAGCTGGCTACACCTTC. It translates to CASSRIFPRQGKAGYTF.

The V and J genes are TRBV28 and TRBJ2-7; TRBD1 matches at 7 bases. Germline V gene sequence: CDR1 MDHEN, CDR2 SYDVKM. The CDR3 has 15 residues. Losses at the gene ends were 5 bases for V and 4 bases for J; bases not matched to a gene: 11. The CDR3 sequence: CASSKMDRNFYEQYF. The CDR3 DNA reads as TGTGCCAGCAGTAAGATGGACAGGAACTTTTACGAGCAGTACTTC.

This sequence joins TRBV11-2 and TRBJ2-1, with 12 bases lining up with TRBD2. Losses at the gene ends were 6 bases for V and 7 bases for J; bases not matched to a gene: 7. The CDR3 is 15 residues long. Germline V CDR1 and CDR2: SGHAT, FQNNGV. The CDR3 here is CASRRLAGGRNEQFF. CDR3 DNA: TGTGCCAGCAGGAGGCTAGCGGGGGGGCGGAATGAGCAGTTCTTC.

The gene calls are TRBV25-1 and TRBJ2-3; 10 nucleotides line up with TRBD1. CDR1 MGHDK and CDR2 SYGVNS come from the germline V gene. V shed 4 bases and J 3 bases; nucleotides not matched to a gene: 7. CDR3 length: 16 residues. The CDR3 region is CASSAPGQGSTDTQYF. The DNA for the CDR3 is TGTGCCAGCAGTGCCCCGGGACAGGGGTCGACAGATACGCAGTATTTT.

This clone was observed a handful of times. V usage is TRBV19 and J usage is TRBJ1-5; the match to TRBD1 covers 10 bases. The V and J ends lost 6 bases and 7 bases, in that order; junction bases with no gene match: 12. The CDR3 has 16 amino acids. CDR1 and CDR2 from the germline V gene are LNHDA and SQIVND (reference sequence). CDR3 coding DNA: TGTGCCAGTAGGACCAAAGACAGGGGGCTGGGGCAGCCCCAGCATTTT. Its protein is CASRTKDRGLGQPQHF.

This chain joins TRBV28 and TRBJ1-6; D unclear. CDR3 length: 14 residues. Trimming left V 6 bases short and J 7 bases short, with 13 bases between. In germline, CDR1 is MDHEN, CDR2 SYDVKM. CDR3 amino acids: CASSHRIRNSPLHF. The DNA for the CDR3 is TGTGCCAGCAGCCACAGAATACGGAATTCACCCCTCCACTTT.